The T cell receptor beta chain under discussion was sequenced for a study of blood T cell repertoires in COVID-19. This CDR3 is built from 20 residues. After removal of 4 bases from V and 1 base from J, the junction contained 17 bases not matched to a gene. Germline V gene data show CDR1 as SGHRS and CDR2 as YFSETQ. Exposed study participants had met a COVID-19 case within 2 weeks before entry. Generated by immunoSEQ multiplex PCR, the TCRdb table keeps only in-frame clones and is missing some. Of approximately 380,000 clones detected, 91% appear once; the ten largest clones hold just over 0.85%. Sequenced sample: PBMCs or T cells enriched from blood (not recorded which). The J gene is TRBJ2-2, the V gene TRBV5-1, with TRBD2 matching 9 bases. The sequence derives from a middle-aged woman who had been exposed to COVID-19. CDR3 nucleotide sequence: TGCGCCAGCAGCCCCCAAGGGAAAATAGCGGGAGCCATGAACACCGGGGAGCTGTTTTTT. Its translation is CASSPQGKIAGAMNTGELFF.